This T cell receptor (beta chain) was obtained from a study of blood T cell repertoires in COVID-19. Study as a whole: Italy, Spain and the United States were the sources of the convalescent and acute COVID-19 samples. T cells, B-cell-depleted T cells, or PBMCs supplied cDNA or gDNA.

Original analysis: Amplification from reference gene primers served as the basis for estimated nucleated cell counts. Measured with immunoSEQ multiplex PCR; TCRdb has only the in-frame clones, and not every one. Clonal size and the V and J genes are those of that table, whereas D and trimming came from the DNA. The data hold 120,000 or so clones, with 69% observed a single time. This CDR3 has 12 amino acids. The V gene lost 9 bases and the J gene lost 1 base, with 8 bases spanning the gap. CDR1 and CDR2 (germline): LGHDT, YNNKEL (reference sequence). Sequencing was carried out using peripheral blood. This receptor was taken from a woman in her 70s with acute or convalescent COVID-19. The chain joins TRBV3-1 (or the pseudogene TRBV3-2) to TRBJ2-3; possibly TRBD2 for D (5 bases). CDR3 sequence (DNA): TGTGCCAGTCAGCGGTGCACAGATACGCAGTATTTT. It yields the protein CASQRCTDTQYF.